Below, one T cell receptor beta chain is given with its context. Only a few counts were recorded for this clonotype. No cognate antigen has been identified for it. Base qualities are missing; no much larger clone stands one base away. To prepare the library, UMI-ligation and nested PCR was applied. An equimolar mix of two oligonucleotides covering both TRBC1 and TRBC2 was used as the beta constant-region primer. The ligated cDNA went through four rounds of PCR with nested alpha and beta constant-region primers together with the SP2 primer. T4 RNA ligase 1 ligated a single-stranded oligonucleotide carrying the SP2 primer and a 12-nucleotide UMI to the cDNA 3' end. The ligation reaction was incubated at 16°C for 20-24 hours. PCR2 was usually performed as a SYBR Green qPCR and halted at a preset threshold so that over-amplification would not occur. All purifications after the first were performed with Agencourt AMPure XP magnetic beads. Libraries were quantified by Qubit and checked on a TapeStation, with a main peak expected near 650 bp. Pooled libraries were sequenced on an Illumina MiSeq with v2 2x251 paired-end kits, typically giving about 0.9-2.1 million reads per sample. Each sample library was pooled at around 4.1 nM, and about 4.5-7% PhiX was included to improve cluster recognition. The authors' analysis ran thus. Decombinator assigned V and J genes to Demultiplexor-processed FASTQ reads by tag matching, allowing a single base-pair mismatch. Collapsinator relied on UMIs to fix sequencing errors as well as frequency errors caused by PCR heterogeneity. CDR3Translator translated TCRs and extracted CDR3s from the conserved cysteine to the FGXG phenylalanine, flagging non-productive sequences. Gini, Shannon entropy and inverse Simpson indices were computed after subsampling the repertoires to the same number of UMI-defined TCRs. Power-law fits to clonotype abundance distributions were performed by maximum likelihood within the linear range. When run on a single naive CD8 sample, MIGEC and the pipeline yielded similar UMI counts, similar unique TCR numbers and similar clonal distributions. One analysis removed from the naive repertoire any naive TCRs that were also present in any memory subset from the same donor. A set of approximately 6,800 CMV-associated CDR3 sequences, compiled from VDJdb and a published dataset, was used to search the repertoires. TCRdb applied fastp at Q25 and MiXCR to the public reads, then kept only in-frame beta chains. Rows matching on CDR3 protein sequence are summarized as one entry with the most common DNA and genes. The V and J calls follow TCRdb's processing rather than the paper's. The sample yields around 93,000 distinct CDR3 sequences; approximately 11% were counted once. The biggest ten clones account for approximately 0.14% of the sample.

The entry originates in a study of naive and memory T cell subsets (dated by TCRdb to about 2017). Background on the whole study: The study applied an open-source, UMI-based TCR alpha and beta sequencing pipeline to sorted naive and memory peripheral blood T cell subsets. The functional CMV T cell responses agreed completely with IgG serology results. RNA was DNase-treated and reverse transcribed with TCR constant-region primers, mostly using SuperScript III. Here is what the overall study found, with its caveats: After error correction, only a single occurrence was seen for over 95% of naive TCR sequences, so much steeper abundance distributions were produced than in memory subsets. Clonotypes were defined as single alpha or beta chain sequences, not paired alpha/beta receptors. TCR abundance followed a power law whose exponent differed between naive and memory subsets but was consistent across the three individuals. No ground truth was available to validate the repertoire findings for the naive and memory subsets. A few larger clonotypes were present in naive repertoires, particularly the CD8 repertoires, and these clonotypes were possibly memory cells re-expressing CD45RA. In both CD4 and CD8 cells, going from naive through CM, EM and EMRA, the Gini index went up while Shannon and inverse Simpson diversity went down. RNA-based TCR counts may be influenced by expression changes linked to T cell activation and differentiation.

From the second PCR step onward, the TCR alpha chain libraries and the TCR beta chain libraries were amplified separately. The CMV status of each donor was determined by measuring IFNgamma production from CD4+ T cells after fresh PBMCs had been stimulated overnight with CMV viral lysate. Miltenyi beads were used first to positively select CD4 T cells, and CD8 T cells were then positively selected from the CD4-negative fraction. Cells stained for CD3, CD4, CD8, CD45RA, CD27 and a live/dead dye were sorted on a BD Aria II into four subsets by CD45RA and CD27. Blood was obtained from a few healthy volunteers, and the blood from each volunteer was fractionated into CD4 and CD8 T cells and subsequently into four differentiation subsets. Around 110 ml of peripheral blood was taken from each donor, and PBMC were separated by density-gradient centrifugation on Ficoll-Paque PLUS. The sorted cells were lysed in RLT buffer, after which RNA was extracted using a Qiagen RNeasy kit and kept at -80 degrees C.

The specimen sequenced was naive CD4+ T cells from blood. The sample's cell subset or site label is to be understood as: naive T cells, CD45RA high CD27+. This receptor was taken from a human donor in good health.

The nucleotides read TGTGCCATCAGCAAAAGGACAGAGGAAGCTTTCTTT. It is translated as CAISKRTEEAFF. This sequence uses TRBV10-3 and TRBJ1-1; TRBD1 might be the D gene, on 6 matching bases. Reading the germline V gene gives CDR1 ENHRY and CDR2 SYGVKD. Measured from the cysteine to the phenylalanine, the CDR3 is 12 residues long. Kept here is only the CDR3 DNA, which spans 36 bases and is read in frame from base 1. Trimming removed 6 bases from V and 8 bases from J, leaving 13 bases between the germline ends.